This T cell receptor (beta chain) came from a study of human T cells and chemical hapten exposure (dated by TCRdb to about 2021). For the study in its entirety: For sensitization, 2% DPC in acetone was applied to a roughly 2 cm by roughly 2 cm area of upper inner arm skin. Throughout the study period of about 25 weeks, patients also received therapeutic DPC doses to the scalp every week. Patch tests used Finn chambers with 0.01% DPC on the upper back, scored after 6 days by International Contact Dermatitis Research Group standards. Most of the patients in the cohort were female, and the cohort covered alopecia areata with under or over 50% scalp involvement, alopecia totalis and alopecia universalis. The libraries were sequenced as a pool, and the TCR yield per sample differed mostly because of small variations in library volumes within the pool. In alopecia patients, the study followed how the peripheral blood TCR repertoire changed in vivo over primary and secondary sensitization to diphenylcyclopropenone (DPC), a hapten. Blood was sampled from patients pre-sensitization (week 0) and at 2, 6 and about 24 weeks after DPC sensitization. Twenty-nine alopecia patients provided blood for TCR sequencing at one to four time points (pre-sensitization, 2, 6 and 24 weeks). General study outcomes and caveats: After repeated subsampling, the strength of the expansion versus patch-test correlation and the threshold at which it became significant changed. Significantly more large CDR3 similarity clusters were formed by expanded TCRs than by pre-sensitization or healthy control sets, consistent with antigen-driven responses. The number of PT1 expanded TCRs positively correlated with patch test score, significant at thresholds 8, 16 and 32 but not 4. Alopecia, a presumed autoimmune disease, was present in all patients, so the immune response of the patients might differ from that of healthy individuals. The number of TCRs above 1 in 1000 frequency did not change with DPC sensitization; there was no evidence of global repertoire structure alterations.

The meaning of the sample's time point label: patch test 2, 6 weeks after DPC sensitization. The meaning of the sample's treatment or condition label: therapeutic diphenylcyclopropenone sensitization with weekly scalp DPC. At each patch-test visit, blood was drawn before the patch test was applied. Patients were eligible if aged 18 to 70, diagnosed with alopecia and judged suitable for DPC therapy, and pregnant patients were excluded. Unfractionated whole blood was collected in Tempus Blood RNA tubes, and total RNA was extracted from that blood. The table lists this clonotype with a few counts. Its antigen is still unknown. Base qualities are not recorded, but no much larger clone differs from it by a single base. Libraries were built with RACE. TCRdb records NextSeq 500 as the sequencer. During library preparation, unique molecular identifiers were attached to individual cDNA molecules so that TCRs could be counted in a quantitative, reproducible way. Each blood RNA sample was used to sequence both TCR alpha and TCR beta chains. The original pipeline was this. A median of about 89,000 TCRs per sample was observed, with a range of roughly 20,000 to 700,000. The Decombinator software suite was used to annotate V, J and CDR3 in the TCR reads. To make PS versus PT1 abundance plots, every sample was subsampled to the same number of TCRs (28,000). TCRs were defined as expanded if absent before sensitization and observed at least eight times at the 2-week time point. TCRdb applied fastp at Q25 and MiXCR to the public reads, then kept only in-frame beta chains. Rows with one shared CDR3 protein collapse into an entry with the most common genes and DNA. These V and J calls rely on TCRdb rather than the paper's analysis. The sample yields more than 90,000 distinct CDR3 sequences; 11% were counted once. 2.5% to 4% of the sample comes from the top ten.

Deletion took 6 bases off V and 3 bases off J, with a span of 17 bases between the germline ends. The CDR3 covers 15 residues, taking in both the cysteine and the phenylalanine. The DNA shown is the 45-base CDR3, in frame from base 1. The sample here was whole blood, taken in connection with sensitization to the hapten diphenylcyclopropenone (DPC). This receptor was taken from a woman between 40 and 50 years old with alopecia areata. Some clones in this sample may be carry-over from other donors' samples. The chain was built from TRBV12-3 or TRBV12-4 and TRBJ1-1; the best D guess is TRBD1, with 5 bases matching. The CDR3 reads as follows: CASRLSREGYTEAFF. The DNA is TGTGCCAGCAGGTTATCTAGGGAGGGGTACACTGAAGCTTTCTTT.